This T cell receptor (beta chain) emerged from a study of blood T cell repertoires in COVID-19. As for the study in general: Samples of COVID-19 (acute and convalescent) were obtained from the United States, Italy and Spain. T cells, B-cell-depleted T cells, or PBMCs provided the cDNA or gDNA that served as material.

In the original processing: Researchers report that nucleated cell counts were estimated from reference gene primer amplification. Sequenced by immunoSEQ multiplex PCR; TCRdb stores in-frame clones only, minus some. The V and J calls and clone size were taken over from that table, and D and trimming were inferred from the DNA. The sample records just over 250,000 clones, roughly 86% being singletons. V dropped 0 bases and J dropped 9 bases, with 16 bases sitting between them. In germline, CDR1 is SGDLS, CDR2 YYNGEE. This CDR3 has 14 residues. V is TRBV9 and J is TRBJ2-7, with D uncertain. This clonotype was obtained from a woman in her forties or fifties with acute or convalescent COVID-19. Sequencing used peripheral blood. CDR3 sequence: CASSVDYGSRGQYF. CDR3 sequence (DNA): TGTGCCAGCAGCGTAGACTACGGTTCGCGAGGGCAGTACTTC.